This T cell receptor beta chain was observed in a study of blood T cell repertoires in COVID-19. Background on the study: Sites across the United States, Italy and Spain contributed samples from acute and convalescent COVID-19.

The CDR3 spans 13 residues. J gave up 4 bases and V 5 bases, and 2 bases lay outside the gene matches. This clone was detected a few times. Here immunoSEQ multiplex PCR was the method, and the copy in TCRdb shows in-frame clones only, minus some. This table has about 99,000 clones, over 65% appearing once. This TCR came from a human donor in a cohort sampled during active COVID-19. Sequenced: peripheral blood. The chain employs TRBV12-3 or TRBV12-4 and TRBJ2-7; TRBD2 matches 10 bases. CDR3 residues: CASSETSGYEQYF. In nucleotides, the CDR3 is TGTGCCAGCAGTGAGACTAGCGGGTACGAGCAGTACTTC.